This passage covers 7 T cell receptor beta chains from one sample sequenced in a study of tumor and adjacent non-tumor tissue in lung cancer. Three rounds of nested PCR, following a modified ARM-PCR protocol, produced the TCRbeta library. TCRdb processed the multiplex PCR reads anew with MiXCR; each CDR3 protein has one entry. Seen here are over 80,000 distinct CDR3 sequences, 76% observed once, and the top ten hold around a fifth. RNA was extracted from bulk tissue without any cell sorting. This non-tumor lung sample came from over 3 cm beyond the tumor edge. The sequenced sample was distant non-tumor lung tissue. The receptor set was obtained from a woman aged 45-65 years with non-small cell lung cancer.

The rearrangement joins TRBV4-1 to TRBJ2-7; tentative D call: TRBD1 (5 bases). The germline V gene has CDR1 MGHRA and CDR2 YSYEKL. This CDR3 is 15 amino acids long. V gave up 0 bases and J gave up 13 bases, with 22 bases separating them. The CDR3 sequence: CASSQDPGHSYEHYF. The CDR3 nucleotides read TGCGCCAGCAGCCAAGATCCCGGACATTCATACGAACACTACTTC.

As regards this clonotype: Given the absence of the conserved phenylalanine or tryptophan at the CDR3 end, a read error is likely. The DNA is left out, because the CDR3 cannot be placed on it with certainty; the CDR3 is given as TCRdb lists it. V gene TRBV12-3 or TRBV12-4 combines with J gene TRBJ2-5; the DNA was not compared with TRBD2, the D call given in the table. The CDR3 has 13 residues if both end residues are counted. The CDR3 is CASRIGGKETEYL.

This clonotype was recorded at least ten times. The CDR3 sequence: CASSGGSGALGYTF. The CDR3 coding sequence is TGCGCCAGCAGCGGTGGGTCGGGGGCGCTCGGCTACACCTTC. V usage is TRBV5-1 and J usage is TRBJ1-2, with D perhaps matching TRBD1 (6 bases). Trimming shortened V by 4 bases and J by 8 bases, and 18 bases separated the two germline ends. In germline, CDR1 is SGHRS, CDR2 YFSETQ. CDR3 size: 14 residues.

In the case of this clonotype: Since no conserved phenylalanine or tryptophan closes the CDR3, a read error is the likely cause. This chain connects TRBV5-1 to TRBJ2-3, with D possibly being TRBD2 (6 bases). CDR3 length: 14 residues. Trimming pared 0 bases from V and 1 base from J, leaving 6 bases between. Germline-derived CDR1 and CDR2 are SGHRS and YFSETQ. The DNA for the CDR3 is TGCGCCAGCAGCTTGGCGGGGGGCACAGATACGCAGTATTAT. Translation gives CASSLAGGTDTQYY.

This clonotype has just a few counts. The rearrangement links TRBV30 to TRBJ1-1, with D maybe TRBD1 (5 bases). Trimming took 3 bases from V and 4 from J, leaving 12 bases between them. Germline loops: CDR1 GTSNPN, CDR2 SVGIG (reference sequence). The CDR3 consists of 13 residues. The chain's CDR3 is CAWSPGMGTEAFF. CDR3 bases: TGTGCCTGGAGCCCAGGGATGGGCACTGAAGCTTTCTTT.

Comments on this clonotype: At one end the junction does not follow the germline gene, possibly because of a read error. This chain connects TRBV14 to TRBJ2-1, with D hard to call. The CDR3 is made up of 14 amino acids. The V gene's germline CDR1 is SGHDN and CDR2 FVKESK. The CDR3 DNA reads TGTGCCAGCAGCCTTATGAAAGGCCACAATGGGCAGTCCTTC. It yields the protein CASSLMKGHNGQSF.

The J gene is TRBJ2-3, the V gene TRBV20-1; D is uncertain. Trimming pared 0 bases from V and 11 bases from J, leaving 6 bases between. CDR1 and CDR2 from the germline V gene are DFQATT and SNEGSKA (reference sequence). CDR3 length: 10 amino acids. The CDR3 here is CSARECGQYF. The DNA for the CDR3 is TGCAGTGCTAGAGAGTGCGGGCAGTATTTT.